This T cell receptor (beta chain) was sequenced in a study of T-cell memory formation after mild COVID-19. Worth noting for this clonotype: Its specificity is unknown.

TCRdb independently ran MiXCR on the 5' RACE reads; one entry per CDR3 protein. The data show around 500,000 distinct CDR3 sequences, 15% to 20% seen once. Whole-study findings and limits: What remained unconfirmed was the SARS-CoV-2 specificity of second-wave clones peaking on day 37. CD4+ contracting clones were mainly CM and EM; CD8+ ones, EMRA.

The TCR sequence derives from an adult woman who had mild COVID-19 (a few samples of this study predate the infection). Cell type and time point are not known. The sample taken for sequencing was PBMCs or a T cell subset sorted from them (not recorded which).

CDR3 DNA sequence: TGTGCCAGCAGTTACCAGGGGGCGTTAGGAGGTGAGCAGTTCTTC. It translates to CASSYQGALGGEQFF. The V gene is TRBV6-1, the J gene TRBJ2-1; 8 bases map to TRBD1. V dropped 5 bases and J dropped 9; count of bases not matched to a gene: 12. The CDR3 runs 15 residues. Germline V gene data show CDR1 as MNHNS and CDR2 as SASEGT.